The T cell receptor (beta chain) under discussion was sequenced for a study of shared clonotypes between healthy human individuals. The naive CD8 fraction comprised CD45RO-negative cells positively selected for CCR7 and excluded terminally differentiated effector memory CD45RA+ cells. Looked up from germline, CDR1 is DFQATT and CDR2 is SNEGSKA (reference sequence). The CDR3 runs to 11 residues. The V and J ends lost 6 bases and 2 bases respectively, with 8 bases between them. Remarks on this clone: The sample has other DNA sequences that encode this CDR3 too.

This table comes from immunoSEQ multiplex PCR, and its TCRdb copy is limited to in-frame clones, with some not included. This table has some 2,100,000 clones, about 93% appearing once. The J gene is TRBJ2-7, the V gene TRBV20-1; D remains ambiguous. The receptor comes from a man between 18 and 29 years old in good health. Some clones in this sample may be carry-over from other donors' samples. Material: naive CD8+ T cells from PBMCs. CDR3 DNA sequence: TGCAGTGCCCTTGAAACCTACGAGCAGTACTTC. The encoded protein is CSALETYEQYF.